This T cell receptor (beta chain) was found in a study of neoadjuvant anti-PD-1 for oral cavity cancer. CDR3 length equals 15 residues. CDR1 and CDR2 (germline): SGHNT, YYREEE (reference sequence). With V trimmed by 3 bases and J by 3 bases, 6 bases remained unmatched. Assay used: immunoSEQ multiplex PCR; TCRdb lists only in-frame clones, some missing. The data hold fewer than 70,000 clones, with 79% observed a single time. Sequences were derived from PBMCs, sampled before nivolumab (anti-PD-1) treatment. The chain couples TRBV5-4 to TRBJ1-2, with 9 bases matching TRBD1. The origin of this receptor is a person between 35 and 79 years old with oral cavity squamous cell carcinoma. The chain's CDR3 is CASSWGDRDYYGYTF. As DNA, the CDR3 is TGTGCCAGCAGCTGGGGGGACAGGGATTACTATGGCTACACCTTC. Using reference TRBV5-4 and TRBJ1-2 for the parts outside the CDR3, the full variable domain is ETGVTQSPTHLIKTRGQQVTLRCSSQSGHNTVSWYQQALGQGPQFIFQYYREEENGRGNFPPRFSGLQFPNYSSELNVNALELDDSALYLCASSWGDRDYYGYTFGSGTRLTVV.